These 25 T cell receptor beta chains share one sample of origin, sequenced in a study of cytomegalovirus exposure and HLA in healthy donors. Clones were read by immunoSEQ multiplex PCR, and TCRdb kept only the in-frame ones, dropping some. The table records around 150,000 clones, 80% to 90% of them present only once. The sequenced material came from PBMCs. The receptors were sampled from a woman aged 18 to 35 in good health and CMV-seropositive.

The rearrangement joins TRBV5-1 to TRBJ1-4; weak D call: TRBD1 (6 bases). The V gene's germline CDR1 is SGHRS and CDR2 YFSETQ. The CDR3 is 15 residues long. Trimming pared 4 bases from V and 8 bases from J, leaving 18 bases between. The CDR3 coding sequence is TGCGCCAGCAGCCTCACTCGTGCGGGGGCGGAAAAACTGTTTTTT. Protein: CASSLTRAGAEKLFF.

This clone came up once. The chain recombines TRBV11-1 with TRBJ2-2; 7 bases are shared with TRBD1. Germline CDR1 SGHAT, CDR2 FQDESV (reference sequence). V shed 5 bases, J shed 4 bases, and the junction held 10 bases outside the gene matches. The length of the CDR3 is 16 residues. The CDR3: CASSPWTGEGTGELFF. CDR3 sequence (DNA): TGTGCCAGCAGCCCGTGGACAGGCGAGGGCACCGGGGAGCTGTTTTTT.

This CDR3 is CASSFLGRNYGYTF. As DNA, the CDR3 is TGTGCCAGCAGCTTTCTTGGCCGCAACTATGGCTACACCTTC. The chain is built from TRBV7-9 and TRBJ1-2; D ambiguous. The CDR3 is 14 amino acids. Germline CDR1 reads SEHNR; CDR2 reads FQNEAQ (reference sequence). The V end lost 3 bases, the J end lost 2 bases, and 10 bases lay between the germline ends.

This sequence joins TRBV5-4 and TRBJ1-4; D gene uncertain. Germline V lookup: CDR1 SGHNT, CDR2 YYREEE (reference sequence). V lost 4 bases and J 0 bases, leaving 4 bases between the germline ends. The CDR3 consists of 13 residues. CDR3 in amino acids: CASSPATNEKLFF. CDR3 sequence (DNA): TGTGCCAGCAGCCCCGCAACTAATGAAAAACTGTTTTTT.

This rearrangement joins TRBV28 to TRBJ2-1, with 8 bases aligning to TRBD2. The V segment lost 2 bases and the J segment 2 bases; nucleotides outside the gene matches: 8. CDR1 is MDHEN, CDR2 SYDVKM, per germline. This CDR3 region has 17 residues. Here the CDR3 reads CASSLSGGGNPYNEQFF. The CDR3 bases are TGTGCCAGCAGTTTAAGTGGCGGGGGGAATCCCTACAATGAGCAGTTCTTC.

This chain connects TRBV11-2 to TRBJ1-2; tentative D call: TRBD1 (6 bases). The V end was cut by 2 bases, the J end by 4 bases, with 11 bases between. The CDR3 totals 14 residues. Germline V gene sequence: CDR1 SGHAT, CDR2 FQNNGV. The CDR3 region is CASSLNRVGYGYTF. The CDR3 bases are TGTGCCAGCAGCTTAAACAGGGTTGGCTATGGCTACACCTTC.

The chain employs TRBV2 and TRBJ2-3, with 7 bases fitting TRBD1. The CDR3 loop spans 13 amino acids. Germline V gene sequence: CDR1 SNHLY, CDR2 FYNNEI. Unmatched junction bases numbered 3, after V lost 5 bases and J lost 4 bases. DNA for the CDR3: TGTGCCAGCAGTTGGGACAGTGCAGATACGCAGTATTTT. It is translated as CASSWDSADTQYF.

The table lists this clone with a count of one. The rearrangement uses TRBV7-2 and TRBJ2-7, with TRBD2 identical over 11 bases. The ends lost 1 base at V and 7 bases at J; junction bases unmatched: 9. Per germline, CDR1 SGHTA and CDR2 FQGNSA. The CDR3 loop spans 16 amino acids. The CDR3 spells CASSLDGGGTSGEQYF. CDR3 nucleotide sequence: TGTGCCAGCAGCTTAGATGGTGGGGGGACTAGCGGAGAGCAGTACTTC.

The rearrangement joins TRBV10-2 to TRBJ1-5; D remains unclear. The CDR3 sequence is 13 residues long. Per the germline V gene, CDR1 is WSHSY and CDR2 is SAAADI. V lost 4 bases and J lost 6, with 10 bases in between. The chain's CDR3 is CASSGGGPQPQHF. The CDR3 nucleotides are TGCGCCAGCAGTGGTGGCGGCCCTCAGCCCCAGCATTTT.

The CDR3 sequence is CASSPSRSNQPQHF. As DNA, the CDR3 is TGTGCCAGCAGTCCTTCGCGGAGCAATCAGCCCCAGCATTTT. The genes are TRBV6-6 and TRBJ1-5; D gene ambiguous. Trimming cost V 5 bases and J 1 base, with 9 bases left between them. Germline V CDR1 and CDR2: MNHNY, SVGAGI (reference sequence). The CDR3 spans 14 residues.

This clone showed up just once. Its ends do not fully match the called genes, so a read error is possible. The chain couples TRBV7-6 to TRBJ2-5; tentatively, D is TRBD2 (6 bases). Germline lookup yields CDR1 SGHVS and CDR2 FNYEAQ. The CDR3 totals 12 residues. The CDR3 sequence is CASSLASETQYF. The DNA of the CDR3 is TGTGCCAGCAGCCTAGCGTCGGAGACCCAGTACTTC.

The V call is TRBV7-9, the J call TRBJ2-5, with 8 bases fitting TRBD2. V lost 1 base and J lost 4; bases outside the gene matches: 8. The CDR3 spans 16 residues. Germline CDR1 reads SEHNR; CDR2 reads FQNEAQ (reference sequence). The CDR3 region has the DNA TGTGCCAGCAGCTTAGATAGAACTAGCGGAGTAGAGACCCAGTACTTC. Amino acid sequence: CASSLDRTSGVETQYF. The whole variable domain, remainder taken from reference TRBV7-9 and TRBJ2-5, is DTGVSQNPRHKITKRGQNVTFRCDPISEHNRLYWYRQTLGQGPEFLTYFQNEAQLEKSRLLSDRFSAERPKGSFSTLEIQRTEQGDSAMYLCASSLDRTSGVETQYFGPGTRLLVL.

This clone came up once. The CDR3 reads CASSLFTRGSYGYTF. The CDR3 DNA reads as TGTGCCAGCAGCTTATTTACAAGGGGGAGCTATGGCTACACCTTC. This rearrangement joins TRBV7-2 to TRBJ1-2; perhaps TRBD1 as D (6 bases). V gave up 2 bases and J gave up 4 bases, with 14 bases separating them. The CDR3 has 15 amino acids. Germline loops: CDR1 SGHTA, CDR2 FQGNSA.

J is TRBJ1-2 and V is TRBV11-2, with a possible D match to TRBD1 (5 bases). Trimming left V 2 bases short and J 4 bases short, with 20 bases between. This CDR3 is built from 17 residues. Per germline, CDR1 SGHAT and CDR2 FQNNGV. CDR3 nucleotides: TGTGCCAGCAGCTTAACGGCAGGGTCTTCTACCTTCTATGGCTACACCTTC. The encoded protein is CASSLTAGSSTFYGYTF.

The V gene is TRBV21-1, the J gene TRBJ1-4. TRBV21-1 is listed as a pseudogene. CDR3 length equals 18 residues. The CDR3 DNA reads TGTGCCAGCACCCAAGAATGGAGCCCGGTCCCCTCGGATGAAAAACTGTTTTTT. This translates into CASTQEWSPVPSDEKLFF.

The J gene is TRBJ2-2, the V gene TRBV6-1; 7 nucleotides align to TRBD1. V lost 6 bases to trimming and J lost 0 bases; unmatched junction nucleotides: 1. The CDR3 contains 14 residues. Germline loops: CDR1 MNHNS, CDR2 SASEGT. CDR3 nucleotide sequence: TGTGCCAGCAGGGGACAGTCGAACACCGGGGAGCTGTTTTTT. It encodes CASRGQSNTGELFF.

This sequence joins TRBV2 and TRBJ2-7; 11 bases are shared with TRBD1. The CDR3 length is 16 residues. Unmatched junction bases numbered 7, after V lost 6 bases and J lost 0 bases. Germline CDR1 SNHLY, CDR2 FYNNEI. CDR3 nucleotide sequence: TGTGCCAGCAGCCAGGGACAGGGGGGATTCTCCTACGAGCAGTACTTC. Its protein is CASSQGQGGFSYEQYF.

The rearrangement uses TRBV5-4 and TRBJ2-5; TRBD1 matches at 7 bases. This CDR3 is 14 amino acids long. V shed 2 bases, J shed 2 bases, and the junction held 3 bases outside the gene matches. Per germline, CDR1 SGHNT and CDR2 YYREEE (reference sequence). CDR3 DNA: TGTGCCAGCAGCTTTGGGGACAGTCAAGAGACCCAGTACTTC. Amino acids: CASSFGDSQETQYF.

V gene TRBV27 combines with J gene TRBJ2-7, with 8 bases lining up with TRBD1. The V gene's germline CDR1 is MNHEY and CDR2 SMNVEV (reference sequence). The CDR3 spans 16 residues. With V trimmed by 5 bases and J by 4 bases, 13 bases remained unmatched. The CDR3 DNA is TGTGCCAGCAGTAACGGACAGGGTGAAGGATTTTACGAGCAGTACTTC. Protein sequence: CASSNGQGEGFYEQYF.

This chain's CDR3 is CASSLWPNSNQPQHF. In DNA, the CDR3 is TGTGCCAGCAGTTTGTGGCCGAATAGCAATCAGCCCCAGCATTTT. The V gene is TRBV28, the J gene TRBJ1-5; D unresolved. Germline CDR1 reads MDHEN; CDR2 reads SYDVKM. This CDR3 spans 15 amino acids. The V gene lost 3 bases and the J gene lost 0 bases, with 9 bases spanning the gap.

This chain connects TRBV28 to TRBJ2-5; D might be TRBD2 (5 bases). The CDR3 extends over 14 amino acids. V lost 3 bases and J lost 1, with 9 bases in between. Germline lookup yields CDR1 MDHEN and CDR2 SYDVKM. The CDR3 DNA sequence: TGTGCCAGCAGTTTCGGACTCAGCCAAGAGACCCAGTACTTC. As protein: CASSFGLSQETQYF. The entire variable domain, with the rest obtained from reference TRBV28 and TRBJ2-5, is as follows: DVKVTQSSRYLVKRTGEKVFLECVQDMDHENMFWYRQDPGLGLRLIYFSYDVKMKEKGDIPEGYSVSREKKERFSLILESASTNQTSMYLCASSFGLSQETQYFGPGTRLLVL.

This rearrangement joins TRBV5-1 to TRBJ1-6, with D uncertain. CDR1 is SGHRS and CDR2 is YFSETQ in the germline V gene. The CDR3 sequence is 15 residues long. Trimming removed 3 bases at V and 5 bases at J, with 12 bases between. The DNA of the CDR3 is TGCGCCAGCAGCTCCTCCGGGAGGAATAATTCACCCCTCCACTTT. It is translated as CASSSSGRNNSPLHF. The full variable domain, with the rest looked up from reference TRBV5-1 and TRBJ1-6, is KAGVTQTPRYLIKTRGQQVTLSCSPISGHRSVSWYQQTPGQGLQFLFEYFSETQRNKGNFPGRFSGRQFSNSRSEMNVSTLELGDSALYLCASSSSGRNNSPLHFGNGTRLTVT.

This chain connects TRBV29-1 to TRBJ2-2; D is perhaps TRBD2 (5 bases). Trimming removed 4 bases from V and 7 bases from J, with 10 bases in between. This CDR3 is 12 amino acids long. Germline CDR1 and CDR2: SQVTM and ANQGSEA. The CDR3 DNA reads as TGCAGCGTTGGAGGTAGCGACGGGGAGCTGTTTTTT. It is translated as CSVGGSDGELFF.

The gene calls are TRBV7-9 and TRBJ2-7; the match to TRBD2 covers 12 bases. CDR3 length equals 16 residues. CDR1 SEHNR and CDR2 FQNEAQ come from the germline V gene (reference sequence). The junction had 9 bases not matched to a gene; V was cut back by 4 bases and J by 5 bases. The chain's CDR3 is CASSSLAGGPIDEQYF. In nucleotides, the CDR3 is TGTGCCAGCAGCTCCCTAGCGGGGGGGCCGATTGACGAGCAGTACTTC.

The chain's CDR3 is CASSFPGRGNSPLHF. The CDR3, as DNA: TGTGCCAGCAGTTTCCCGGGACGGGGGAATTCACCCCTCCACTTT. The chain carries TRBV27 and TRBJ1-6; D is possibly TRBD1 (5 bases). The V end was cut by 3 bases, the J end by 7 bases, with 13 bases between. Germline CDR1 MNHEY, CDR2 SMNVEV (reference sequence). The CDR3 runs 15 residues.